These T cell receptor beta chains were read from a single sample in a study of OX40 agonist ivuxolimab in advanced cancers. Assay used: immunoSEQ multiplex PCR; TCRdb lists only in-frame clones, some missing. The profile shows roughly 60,000 clones, 80% to 90% of them singletons. Material: CD4+ or CD8+ T cells sorted from blood, obtained in a trial of the OX40 agonist ivuxolimab. These receptors were obtained from an adult with an advanced solid tumor such as melanoma, head and neck, liver or kidney cancer. Both conserved end residues are part of each CDR3. A D gene is named only where the DNA matches it firmly. Size values are once, few and many counts, or a class for expanded clones, and some rows have none.

TRBV15	.	TRBJ2-1	.	TGTGCCACCACTGGCGGAGGGAAGTCTGAAAAGTTCTTC	CATTGGGKSEKFF
TRBV2	.	TRBJ1-3	.	TGTGCCAGCACGGACGGATTCTCTGGAAACACCATATATTTT	CASTDGFSGNTIYF
TRBV28	once	TRBJ2-5	.	TGTGCCAGCACCTTGGCGGGTCTCCAAGAGACCCAGTACTTC	CASTLAGLQETQYF
TRBV19	.	TRBJ2-3	.	TGTGCCAGTAGTATAATGAAGCAAGGCGCAGATACGCAGTATTTT	CASSIMKQGADTQYF
TRBV6-1	.	TRBJ2-7	.	TGTGCCAGCAGCCCTCAGGAGTCGCAGTACTTC	CASSPQESQYF
TRBV28	.	TRBJ2-5	TRBD2	TGTGCCAGCATGGGACTAGCGCCACAAGAGACCCAGTACTTC	CASMGLAPQETQYF
TRBV4-2	once	TRBJ1-6	.	TGTGCCAGCAGCCAAGAGACAGCCTATTCACCCCTCCACTTT	CASSQETAYSPLHF
TRBV5-1	.	TRBJ1-1	TRBD1	TGCGCCAGCAGCTCGGGACAGCGCGCGTTGAACACTGAAGCTTTCTTT	CASSSGQRALNTEAFF
TRBV6-5	.	TRBJ2-7	TRBD2	TGTGCCAGCAGTTACTCCAGCGGGAGCTACGAGCAGTACTTC	CASSYSSGSYEQYF
TRBV21-1	.	TRBJ1-5	.	TGTGCCAGCAGCTCTCAGCTCCGGGATGGGAGCAATCAGCCCCAGCATTTT	CASSSQLRDGSNQPQHF
TRBV2	.	TRBJ1-2	TRBD1	TGTGCCAGCAGTCCTGGACAGGGCTATGGCTACACCTTC	CASSPGQGYGYTF
TRBV27	.	TRBJ2-2	TRBD2	TGTGCCAGCAGTTTCTACTCTCCGGGACTAGCGTCGAACACCGGGGAGCTGTTTTTT	CASSFYSPGLASNTGELFF
TRBV5-1	.	TRBJ1-1	TRBD1	TGCGCCAGCAGCTCAGGGGGCGCGGTGAACACTGAAGCTTTCTTT	CASSSGGAVNTEAFF
TRBV18	few	TRBJ1-5	.	TGTGCCAGCTCAGGAGCAGAAGATCAGCCCCAGCATTTT	CASSGAEDQPQHF
TRBV5-1	medium-sized	TRBJ2-6	.	TGCGCCAGCAGCTCTCTCTTCCTTCGGGACTTCAACCGATCTGGGGCCAACGTCCTGACTTTC	CASSSLFLRDFNRSGANVLTF
TRBV4-1	.	TRBJ2-3	TRBD2	TGCGCCAGCAGCCAGCGGGGGGAGAGGAATACGCAGTATTTT	CASSQRGERNTQYF
TRBV5-6	.	TRBJ2-6	.	TGTGCCAGCAGCCGGGTGGGGGTTGGGGCCAACGTCCTGACTTTC	CASSRVGVGANVLTF
TRBV4-2	.	TRBJ1-2	TRBD1	TGTGCCAGCAGCCAGGACAGGAACACCCTAAGGACCTTC	CASSQDRNTLRTF
TRBV5-1	few	TRBJ2-2	.	TGCGCCAGCAGCTTACTCTCGGGACCTAACACCGGGGAGCTGTTTTTT	CASSLLSGPNTGELFF
TRBV10-3	.	TRBJ2-7	.	TGTGCCATCAGGAGGGGGGGGAGCGGGGAAGCGGGATCTCACTACGAGCAGTACTTC	CAIRRGGSGEAGSHYEQYF